The 14 T cell receptor beta chains below were found in one sample sequenced in a study of blood T cell repertoires in COVID-19. Produced via immunoSEQ multiplex PCR; TCRdb's table is partial and in-frame only. The data show tens of thousands of clones, with roughly 89% seen just once and 19% held by the top ten. Material for sequencing was peripheral blood. The receptors come from a woman of 80 years or more with acute or convalescent COVID-19.

The chain carries TRBV5-4 and TRBJ2-3, with D hard to call. This CDR3 spans 16 amino acids. The ends were cut back, 4 bases at V and 4 bases at J, with 19 bases in the middle. Per germline, CDR1 SGHNT and CDR2 YYREEE (reference sequence). The CDR3 sequence: CASSAPETPSPDTQYF. The CDR3 nucleotides read TGTGCCAGCAGCGCGCCGGAGACTCCTAGTCCAGATACGCAGTATTTT.

The chain combines TRBV6-5 with TRBJ1-6, with 10 bases that match TRBD1. The CDR3 covers 15 residues. The V segment lost 6 bases and the J segment 9 bases; nucleotides outside the gene matches: 8. Germline V CDR1 and CDR2: MNHEY, SVGAGI. The CDR3 DNA follows: TGTGCCAGCAGACTCACCGGGACAGGGGCTTCACCCCTCCACTTT. It yields the protein CASRLTGTGASPLHF.

This clone occurred once. The chain has TRBV6-5 and TRBJ1-3, with a weak D call TRBD1 (6 bases). V was cut by 10 bases and J by 4 bases, with 14 bases left in between. This CDR3 is built from 13 residues. Germline V gene data show CDR1 as MNHEY and CDR2 as SVGAGI. The CDR3 reads CATNRAAGNTIYF. CDR3 in DNA: TGTGCCACCAACAGGGCAGCAGGAAACACCATATATTTT.

This clone was observed once. This chain uses TRBV28 with TRBJ2-7; 12 nucleotides agree with TRBD2. There are 17 residues in the CDR3. Germline CDR1 and CDR2: MDHEN and SYDVKM. V lost 4 bases to trimming and J lost 5 bases; unmatched junction nucleotides: 12. CDR3 protein: CASSSPGLAGSWDEQYF. CDR3 nucleotide sequence: TGTGCCAGCAGTTCACCCGGACTAGCGGGATCATGGGACGAGCAGTACTTC.

CDR3 nucleotides: TGTGCCAGCAGTGAATCCCGGGGTTGGACTGAAGCTTTCTTT. Its protein is CASSESRGWTEAFF. V gene TRBV6-1 combines with J gene TRBJ1-1; no reliable D call. CDR1 and CDR2 (germline): MNHNS, SASEGT. This CDR3 is built from 14 residues. V was clipped by 2 bases and J by 5 bases, with 12 bases between them.

The chain links TRBV27 to TRBJ1-5; D remains unclear. V shed 3 bases and J shed 2 bases, with 8 bases lying between them. The CDR3 runs 14 residues. CDR1 is MNHEY and CDR2 is SMNVEV in the germline V gene (reference sequence). CDR3 bases: TGTGCCAGCAGTTTGCAGGCTCGCAATCAGCCCCAGCATTTT. Encoded protein: CASSLQARNQPQHF.

The genes are TRBV7-2 and TRBJ1-4, with TRBD1 identical over 11 bases. Germline-derived CDR1 and CDR2 are SGHTA and FQGNSA. With V trimmed by 1 base and J by 7 bases, 2 bases remained unmatched. There are 15 residues in the CDR3. The CDR3 reads CASSLGTGGPEKLFF. For the CDR3, the DNA is TGTGCCAGCAGCTTAGGGACAGGGGGCCCTGAAAAACTGTTTTTT.

This rearrangement joins TRBV19 to TRBJ1-2; D is ambiguous. Germline CDR1 and CDR2: LNHDA and SQIVND (reference sequence). The CDR3 sequence is 11 residues long. Trimming removed 3 bases from V and 5 bases from J, with 4 bases in between. The CDR3 sequence is CASSMQYGYTF. CDR3 in DNA: TGTGCCAGTAGTATGCAGTATGGCTACACCTTC.

The genes are TRBV12-3 or TRBV12-4 and TRBJ1-1; no clear D. The germline V and J ends were trimmed by 0 bases and 8 bases, with 7 bases remaining between them. The CDR3 runs to 12 residues. The DNA of the CDR3 is TGTGCCAGCAGTTTAGCTGTCCGGGAAGCTTTCTTT. Residues: CASSLAVREAFF.

DNA of the CDR3: TGTGCCAGCAGTCGAAACGGGGATACGCAGTATTTT. This codes for CASSRNGDTQYF. The J gene is TRBJ2-3, the V gene TRBV2; D not resolved. The germline V gene has CDR1 SNHLY and CDR2 FYNNEI. V was cut by 5 bases and J by 6 bases, with 9 bases left in between. The CDR3 runs 12 residues.

V gene TRBV2 combines with J gene TRBJ2-7; 14 nucleotides line up with TRBD2. The length of the CDR3 is 17 residues. The V gene's germline CDR1 is SNHLY and CDR2 FYNNEI. V was pared by 5 bases and J by 1 base, with 7 bases of the junction left unmatched. Here the CDR3 reads CASSSGTSGRGSYEQYF. The CDR3 DNA sequence: TGTGCCAGCAGTTCCGGGACTAGCGGGAGAGGATCCTACGAGCAGTACTTC.

This chain links TRBV5-6 with TRBJ2-3; 8 positions match TRBD1. Germline V CDR1 and CDR2: SGHDT, YYEEEE. This CDR3 has 16 amino acids. V was pared by 4 bases and J by 1 base, with 8 bases of the junction left unmatched. CDR3 protein: CASSTRTGTRTDTQYF. The CDR3 DNA follows: TGTGCCAGCAGCACCCGGACAGGGACGCGCACAGATACGCAGTATTTT.

The gene calls are TRBV6-5 and TRBJ1-2; possible D gene TRBD1, 6 bases. Trimming pared 4 bases from V and 2 bases from J, leaving 11 bases between. This CDR3 spans 14 amino acids. Germline loops: CDR1 MNHEY, CDR2 SVGAGI. CDR3 in DNA: TGTGCCAGCAGTTCCCGGGGGGCGAACTATGGCTACACCTTC. This codes for CASSSRGANYGYTF.

V is TRBV6-5 and J is TRBJ1-2; D remains unclear. Between the trimmed V and J ends, which lost 2 bases and 2 bases, there was a span of 9 bases. CDR1 is MNHEY and CDR2 is SVGAGI in the germline V gene. The CDR3 sequence is 14 residues long. CDR3 in DNA: TGTGCCAGCAGTTACGCGGGATGGAACTATGGCTACACCTTC. Protein product: CASSYAGWNYGYTF.